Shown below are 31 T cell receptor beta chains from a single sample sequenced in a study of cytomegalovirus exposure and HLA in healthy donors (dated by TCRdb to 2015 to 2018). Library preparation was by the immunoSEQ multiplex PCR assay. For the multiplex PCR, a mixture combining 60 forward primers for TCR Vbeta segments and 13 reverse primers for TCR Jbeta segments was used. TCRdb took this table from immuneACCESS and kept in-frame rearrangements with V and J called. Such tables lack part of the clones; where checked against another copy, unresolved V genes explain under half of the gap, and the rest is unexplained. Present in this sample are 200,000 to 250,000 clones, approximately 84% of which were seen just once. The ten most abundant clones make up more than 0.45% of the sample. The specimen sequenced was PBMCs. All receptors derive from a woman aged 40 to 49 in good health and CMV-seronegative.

The CDR3 loop is CASSTPGLEVEQFF. CDR3 in DNA: TGTGCCAGCAGTACTCCGGGACTAGAGGTTGAGCAGTTCTTC. The chain recombines TRBV28 with TRBJ2-1; 8 nucleotides agree with TRBD2. CDR1 is MDHEN and CDR2 is SYDVKM in the germline V gene. Trimming took 5 bases from V and 9 from J; bases not matched to a gene: 9. This CDR3 contains 14 residues.

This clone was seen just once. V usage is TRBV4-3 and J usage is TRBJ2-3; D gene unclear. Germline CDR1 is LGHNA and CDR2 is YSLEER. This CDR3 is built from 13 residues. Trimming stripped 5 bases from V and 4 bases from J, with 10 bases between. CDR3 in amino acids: CASSLLIADTQYF. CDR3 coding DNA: TGCGCCAGCAGCTTACTCATAGCAGATACGCAGTATTTT.

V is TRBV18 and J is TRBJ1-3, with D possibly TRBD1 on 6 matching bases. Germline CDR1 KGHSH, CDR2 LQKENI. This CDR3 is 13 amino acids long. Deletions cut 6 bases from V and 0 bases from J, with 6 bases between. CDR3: CASSDSSGNTIYF. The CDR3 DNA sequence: TGTGCCAGCTCGGACAGCTCTGGAAACACCATATATTTT.

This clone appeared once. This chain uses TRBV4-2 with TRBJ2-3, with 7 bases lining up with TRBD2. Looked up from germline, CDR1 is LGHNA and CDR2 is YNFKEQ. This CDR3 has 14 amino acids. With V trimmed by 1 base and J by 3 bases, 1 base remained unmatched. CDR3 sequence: CASSQGGGTDTQYF. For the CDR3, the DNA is TGTGCCAGCAGCCAAGGGGGGGGGACAGATACGCAGTATTTT.

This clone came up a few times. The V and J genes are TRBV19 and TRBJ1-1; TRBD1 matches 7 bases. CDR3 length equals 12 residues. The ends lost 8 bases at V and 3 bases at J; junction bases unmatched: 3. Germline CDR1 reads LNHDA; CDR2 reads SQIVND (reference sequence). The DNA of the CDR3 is TGTGCCAGTGGTACAGGGGACACTGAAGCTTTCTTT. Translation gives CASGTGDTEAFF. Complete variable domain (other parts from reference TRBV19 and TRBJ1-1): DGGITQSPKYLFRKEGQNVTLSCEQNLNHDAMYWYRQDPGQGLRLIYYSQIVNDFQKGDIAEGYSVSREKKESFPLTVTSAQKNPTAFYLCASGTGDTEAFFGQGTRLTVV.

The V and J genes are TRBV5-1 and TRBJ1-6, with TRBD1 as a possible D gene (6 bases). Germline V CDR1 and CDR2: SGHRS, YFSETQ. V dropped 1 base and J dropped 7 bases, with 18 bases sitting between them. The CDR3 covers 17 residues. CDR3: CASSLNPGTRRNSPLHF. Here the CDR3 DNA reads TGCGCCAGCAGCTTGAACCCCGGGACACGGCGGAATTCACCCCTCCACTTT.

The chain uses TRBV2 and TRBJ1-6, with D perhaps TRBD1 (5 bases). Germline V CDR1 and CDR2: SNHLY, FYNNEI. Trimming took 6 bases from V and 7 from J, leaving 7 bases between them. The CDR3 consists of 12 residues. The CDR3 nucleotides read TGTGCCAGCAGGCAGGGAAATTCACCCCTCCACTTT. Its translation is CASRQGNSPLHF.

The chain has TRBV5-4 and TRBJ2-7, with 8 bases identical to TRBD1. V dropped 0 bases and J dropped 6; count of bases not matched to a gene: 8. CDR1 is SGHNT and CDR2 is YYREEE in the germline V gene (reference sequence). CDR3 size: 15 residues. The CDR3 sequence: CASSLALRTGREQYF. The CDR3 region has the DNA TGTGCCAGCAGCTTGGCTTTGAGGACAGGGCGCGAGCAGTACTTC.

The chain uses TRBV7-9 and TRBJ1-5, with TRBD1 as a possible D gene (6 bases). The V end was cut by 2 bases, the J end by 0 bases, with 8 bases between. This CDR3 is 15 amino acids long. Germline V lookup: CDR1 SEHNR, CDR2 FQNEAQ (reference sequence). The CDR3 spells CASSLTGNSNQPQHF. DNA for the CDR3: TGTGCCAGCAGCTTAACAGGGAATAGCAATCAGCCCCAGCATTTT.

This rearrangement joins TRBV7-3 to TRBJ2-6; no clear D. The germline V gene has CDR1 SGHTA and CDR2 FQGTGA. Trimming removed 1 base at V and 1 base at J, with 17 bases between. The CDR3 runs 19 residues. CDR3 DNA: TGTGCCAGCAGCTTAATCGGAACTACCCTCGGATCTGGGGCCAACGTCCTGACTTTC. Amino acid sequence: CASSLIGTTLGSGANVLTF.

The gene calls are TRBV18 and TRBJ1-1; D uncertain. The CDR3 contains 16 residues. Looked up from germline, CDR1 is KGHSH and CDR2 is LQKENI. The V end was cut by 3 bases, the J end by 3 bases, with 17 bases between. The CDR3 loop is CASSPVSAGFHTEAFF. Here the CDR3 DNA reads TGTGCCAGCTCACCGGTTAGCGCCGGATTCCACACTGAAGCTTTCTTT.

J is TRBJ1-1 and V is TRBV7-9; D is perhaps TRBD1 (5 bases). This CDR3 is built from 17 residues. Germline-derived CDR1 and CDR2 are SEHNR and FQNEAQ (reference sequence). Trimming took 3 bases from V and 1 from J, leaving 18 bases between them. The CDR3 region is CASSLRAGGLQNTEAFF. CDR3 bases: TGTGCCAGCAGCTTGAGGGCTGGGGGACTTCAGAACACTGAAGCTTTCTTT.

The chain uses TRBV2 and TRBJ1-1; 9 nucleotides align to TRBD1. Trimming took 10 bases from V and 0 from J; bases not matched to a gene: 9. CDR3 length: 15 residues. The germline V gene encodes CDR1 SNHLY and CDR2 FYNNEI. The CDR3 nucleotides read TGTGCCAACTCCGGGACAGGGAATTTGAACACTGAAGCTTTCTTT. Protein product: CANSGTGNLNTEAFF.

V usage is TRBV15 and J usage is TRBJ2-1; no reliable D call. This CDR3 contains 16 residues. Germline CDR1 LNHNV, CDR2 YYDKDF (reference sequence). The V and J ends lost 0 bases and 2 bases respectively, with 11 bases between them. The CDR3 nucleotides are TGTGCCACCAGCAGAGATAATGCAGGCCCCTACAATGAGCAGTTCTTC. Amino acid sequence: CATSRDNAGPYNEQFF.

This CDR3 reads CASSLDELTGNTIYF. The CDR3 nucleotides are TGTGCCAGCAGCTTAGATGAGCTCACTGGAAACACCATATATTTT. The chain couples TRBV7-6 to TRBJ1-3; D is ambiguous. This CDR3 is 15 amino acids long. The ends were cut back, 1 base at V and 2 bases at J, with 9 bases in the middle. Germline V gene lookup returns CDR1 SGHVS and CDR2 FNYEAQ. The whole variable domain, remainder taken from reference TRBV7-6 and TRBJ1-3, is GAGVSQSPRYKVTKRGQDVALRCDPISGHVSLYWYRQALGQGPEFLTYFNYEAQQDKSGLPNDRFSAERPEGSISTLTIQRTEQRDSAMYRCASSLDELTGNTIYFGEGSWLTVV.

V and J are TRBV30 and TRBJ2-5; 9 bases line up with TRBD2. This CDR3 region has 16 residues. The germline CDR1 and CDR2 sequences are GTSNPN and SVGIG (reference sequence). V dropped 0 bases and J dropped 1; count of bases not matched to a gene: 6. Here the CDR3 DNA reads TGTGCCTGGAGTGTCGGGGCGGGGGGGATCCAAGAGACCCAGTACTTC. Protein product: CAWSVGAGGIQETQYF.

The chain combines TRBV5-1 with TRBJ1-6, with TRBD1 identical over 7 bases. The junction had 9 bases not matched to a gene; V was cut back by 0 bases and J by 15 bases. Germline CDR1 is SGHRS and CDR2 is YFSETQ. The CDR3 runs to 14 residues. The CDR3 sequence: CASSLEGGAFHLHF. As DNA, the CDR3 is TGCGCCAGCAGCTTGGAAGGGGGCGCTTTCCACCTCCACTTT.

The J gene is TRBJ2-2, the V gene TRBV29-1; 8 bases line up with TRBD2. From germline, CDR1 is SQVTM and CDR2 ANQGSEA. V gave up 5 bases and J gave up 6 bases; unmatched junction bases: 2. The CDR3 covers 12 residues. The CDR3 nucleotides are TGCAGCGTTCGGGGGGGGGCCGGGGAGCTGTTTTTT. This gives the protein CSVRGGAGELFF.

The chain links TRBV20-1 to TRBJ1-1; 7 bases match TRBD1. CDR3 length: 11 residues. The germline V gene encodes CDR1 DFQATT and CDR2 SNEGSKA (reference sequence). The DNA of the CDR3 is TGCGGACCCAGGGGGGAAACTGAAGCTTTCTTT. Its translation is CGPRGETEAFF.

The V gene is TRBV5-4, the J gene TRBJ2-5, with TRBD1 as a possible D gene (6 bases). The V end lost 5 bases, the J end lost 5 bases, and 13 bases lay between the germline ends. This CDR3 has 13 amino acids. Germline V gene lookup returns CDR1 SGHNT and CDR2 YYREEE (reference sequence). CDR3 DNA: TGTGCCAGCAGGATCGACAGGTCGGAGACCCAGTACTTC. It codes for CASRIDRSETQYF.

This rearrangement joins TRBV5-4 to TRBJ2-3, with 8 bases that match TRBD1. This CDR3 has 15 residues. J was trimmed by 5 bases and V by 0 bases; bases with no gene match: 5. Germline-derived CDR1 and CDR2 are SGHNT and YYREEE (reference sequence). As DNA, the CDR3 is TGTGCCAGCAGCTTGGGGGGGACAGGAAGAGATACGCAGTATTTT. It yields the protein CASSLGGTGRDTQYF.

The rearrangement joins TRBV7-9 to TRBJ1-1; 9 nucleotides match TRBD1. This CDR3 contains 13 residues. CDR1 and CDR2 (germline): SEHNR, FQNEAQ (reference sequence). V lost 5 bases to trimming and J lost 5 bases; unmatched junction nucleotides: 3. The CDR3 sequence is CASSPGQGTEAFF. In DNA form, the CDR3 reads TGTGCCAGCAGCCCCGGACAGGGGACTGAAGCTTTCTTT.

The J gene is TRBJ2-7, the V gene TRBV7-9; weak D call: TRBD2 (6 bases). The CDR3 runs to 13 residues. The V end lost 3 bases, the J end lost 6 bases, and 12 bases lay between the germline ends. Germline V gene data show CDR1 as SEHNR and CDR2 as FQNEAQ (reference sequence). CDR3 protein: CASSFTSLGEQYF. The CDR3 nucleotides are TGTGCCAGCAGCTTCACTAGCCTGGGCGAGCAGTACTTC.

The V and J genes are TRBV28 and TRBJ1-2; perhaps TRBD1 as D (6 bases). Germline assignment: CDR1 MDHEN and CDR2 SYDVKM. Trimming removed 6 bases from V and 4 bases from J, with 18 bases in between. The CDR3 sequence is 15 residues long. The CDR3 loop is CASSLRGAGAYGYTF. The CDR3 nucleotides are TGTGCCAGCAGCTTGAGGGGGGCGGGGGCCTATGGCTACACCTTC.

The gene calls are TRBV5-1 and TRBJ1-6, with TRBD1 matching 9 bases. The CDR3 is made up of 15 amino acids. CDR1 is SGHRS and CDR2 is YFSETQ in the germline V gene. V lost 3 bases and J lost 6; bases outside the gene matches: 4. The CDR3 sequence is CASSWVGQGNSPLHF. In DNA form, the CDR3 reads TGCGCCAGCAGCTGGGTGGGACAGGGTAATTCACCCCTCCACTTT.

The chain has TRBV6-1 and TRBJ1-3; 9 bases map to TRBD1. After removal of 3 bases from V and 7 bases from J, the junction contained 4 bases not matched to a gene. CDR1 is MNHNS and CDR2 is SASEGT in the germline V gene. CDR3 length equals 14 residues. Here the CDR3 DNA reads TGTGCCAGCAGTGACCCGGGACAGGGCAACACCATATATTTT. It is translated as CASSDPGQGNTIYF.

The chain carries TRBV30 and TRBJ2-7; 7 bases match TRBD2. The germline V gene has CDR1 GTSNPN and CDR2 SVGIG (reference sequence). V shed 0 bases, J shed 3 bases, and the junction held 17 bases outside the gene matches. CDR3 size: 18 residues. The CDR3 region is CAWSVRWVRSGDHYEQYF. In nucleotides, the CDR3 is TGTGCCTGGAGTGTCCGGTGGGTCCGAAGCGGGGACCACTACGAGCAGTACTTC.

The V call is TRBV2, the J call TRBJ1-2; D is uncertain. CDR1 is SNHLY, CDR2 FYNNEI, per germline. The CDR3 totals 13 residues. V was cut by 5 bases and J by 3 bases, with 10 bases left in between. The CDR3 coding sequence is TGTGCCAGCAGTACCACAGTCGACTATGGCTACACCTTC. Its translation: CASSTTVDYGYTF.

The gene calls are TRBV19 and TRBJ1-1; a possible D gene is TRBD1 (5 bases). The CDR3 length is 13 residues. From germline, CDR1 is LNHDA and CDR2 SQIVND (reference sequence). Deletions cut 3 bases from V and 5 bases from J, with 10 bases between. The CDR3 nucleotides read TGTGCCAGTAGTATTACGCGGGGGACTGAAGCTTTCTTT. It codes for CASSITRGTEAFF.

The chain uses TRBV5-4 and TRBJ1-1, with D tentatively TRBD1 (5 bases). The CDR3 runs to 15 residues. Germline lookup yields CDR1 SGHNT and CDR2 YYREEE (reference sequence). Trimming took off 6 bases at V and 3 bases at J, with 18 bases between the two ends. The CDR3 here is CASTPTPGQDTEAFF. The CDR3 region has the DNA TGTGCCAGCACCCCCACGCCAGGGCAGGACACTGAAGCTTTCTTT.

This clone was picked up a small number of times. CDR3: CASSLERETINSPLHF. The CDR3 bases are TGTGCCAGCAGCTTAGAGAGGGAGACGATCAATTCACCCCTCCACTTT. V usage is TRBV11-3 and J usage is TRBJ1-6; unclear D gene. Germline CDR1 and CDR2: SGHNT and YENEEA. There are 16 residues in the CDR3. Trimming cost V 0 bases and J 7 bases, with 13 bases left between them.